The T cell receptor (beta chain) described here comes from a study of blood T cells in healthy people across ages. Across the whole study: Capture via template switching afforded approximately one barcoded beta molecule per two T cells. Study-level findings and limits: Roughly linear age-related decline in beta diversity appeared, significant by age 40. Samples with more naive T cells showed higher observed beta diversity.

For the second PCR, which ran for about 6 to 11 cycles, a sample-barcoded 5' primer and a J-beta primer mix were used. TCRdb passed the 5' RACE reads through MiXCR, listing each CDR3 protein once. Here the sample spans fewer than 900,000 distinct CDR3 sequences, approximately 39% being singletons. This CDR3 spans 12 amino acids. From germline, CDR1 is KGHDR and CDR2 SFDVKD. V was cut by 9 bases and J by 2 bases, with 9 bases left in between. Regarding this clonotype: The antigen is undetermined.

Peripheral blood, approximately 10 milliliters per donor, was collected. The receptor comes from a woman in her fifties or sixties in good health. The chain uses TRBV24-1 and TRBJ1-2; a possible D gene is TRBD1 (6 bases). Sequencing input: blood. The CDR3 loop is CATQTGNYGYTF. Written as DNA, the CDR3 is TGTGCCACCCAAACAGGGAACTATGGCTACACCTTC.